This T cell receptor beta chain comes out of a study of OX40 agonist ivuxolimab in advanced cancers. Study summary: The group had a mean age of 60 years, ranged from 23 to 79, and was 82.7% male. Study-wide results and caveats: The study found among the lowest clonal expansion in partial responders at 0.1-3.0 mg/kg.

This clone was counted between two and nine times. Its antigen remains unknown. The CDR3 totals 15 residues. V was trimmed by 3 bases and J by 5 bases, leaving 16 bases between them. The V gene's germline CDR1 is MDHEN and CDR2 SYDVKM. The assay was immunoSEQ multiplex PCR, and TCRdb's table has in-frame clones only and misses some. The sample includes about 76,000 clones, more than 75% of them seen just once. The chain has TRBV28 and TRBJ2-5; D tentatively fits TRBD1 or TRBD2 (5 bases each). This receptor was identified in an adult with an advanced solid tumor such as melanoma, head and neck, liver or kidney cancer. The sample in question was CD4+ or CD8+ T cells sorted from blood, obtained in a trial of the OX40 agonist ivuxolimab. Here the CDR3 reads CASSFEGPRRETQYF. Written as DNA, the CDR3 is TGTGCCAGCAGTTTCGAGGGGCCCAGGCGGGAGACCCAGTACTTC.